The 12 T cell receptor beta chains reported below all come from one sample, sequenced in a study of blood T cell repertoires in COVID-19. This table comes from immunoSEQ multiplex PCR, and its TCRdb copy is limited to in-frame clones, with some not included. The sample lists some 140,000 clones, over 60% occurring once. The sequenced material came from peripheral blood. These receptors originate from a man older than 75 with acute or convalescent COVID-19.

The V and J genes are TRBV5-5 and TRBJ2-5, with D maybe TRBD2 (6 bases). The CDR3 has 16 amino acids. V dropped 4 bases and J dropped 9 bases, with 25 bases sitting between them. The germline V gene encodes CDR1 SGHKS and CDR2 YYEKEE (reference sequence). CDR3 DNA: TGTGCCAGCAGCACTGGCGCAGGGCGGGGCCGCCGCTCCCAGTACTTC. This codes for CASSTGAGRGRRSQYF.

Of note for this clone: A clone one base away is much larger, so this may be a read error. V and J are TRBV29-1 and TRBJ2-7; perhaps TRBD1 as D (8 bases). With 6 bases removed from V and 5 bases from J, the gap between germline ends came to 20 bases. The CDR3 has 14 amino acids. Germline V gives CDR1 SQVTM, CDR2 ANQGSEA. The CDR3: CSVSNTGGGNEQYF. As DNA, the CDR3 is TGCAGCGTATCAAACACAGGGGGGGGGAACGAGCAGTACTTC.

This chain connects TRBV11-3 to TRBJ2-3, with D possibly matching TRBD1 (6 bases). The CDR3 totals 13 residues. CDR1 is SGHNT, CDR2 YENEEA, per germline. V shed 5 bases and J shed 6 bases, with 12 bases lying between them. The CDR3 coding sequence is TGTGCCAGCAGCGGTTACAGGGTCGATACGCAGTATTTT. Protein: CASSGYRVDTQYF.

The rearrangement joins TRBV19 to TRBJ2-2, with 8 nucleotides matching TRBD1. The CDR3 sequence is 14 residues long. In germline, CDR1 is LNHDA, CDR2 SQIVND (reference sequence). Germline trimming cut 9 bases from V and 4 bases from J; bases unmatched to any gene: 7. This CDR3 is CASRPQGVTGELFF. The CDR3 region has the DNA TGTGCCAGCAGACCACAGGGGGTCACCGGGGAGCTGTTTTTT.

This clone was seen a few times. The V and J genes are TRBV5-4 and TRBJ1-2; 8 bases are shared with TRBD1. The CDR3 is 16 residues long. With 4 bases clipped from V and 1 base from J, the junction kept 9 bases outside the gene matches. CDR1 and CDR2 (germline): SGHNT, YYREEE (reference sequence). For the CDR3, the DNA is TGTGCCAGCAGCGGATTCGGGACAGGACTTAACTATGGCTACACCTTC. Amino acids: CASSGFGTGLNYGYTF.

V is TRBV2 and J is TRBJ2-1, with D maybe TRBD2 (7 bases). The V gene lost 6 bases and the J gene lost 7 bases, with 19 bases spanning the gap. From germline, CDR1 is SNHLY and CDR2 FYNNEI. The CDR3 covers 15 residues. CDR3 in DNA: TGTGCCAGCAGGGAACCCGGGGGGCCGTGGAATGAGCAGTTCTTC. Translation gives CASREPGGPWNEQFF.

The gene calls are TRBV11-3 and TRBJ1-2; 7 bases fit TRBD1. Germline V gene data show CDR1 as SGHNT and CDR2 as YENEEA. CDR3 size: 14 residues. After removal of 1 base from V and 3 bases from J, the junction contained 2 bases not matched to a gene. CDR3 bases: TGTGCCAGCAGCTTAGGCGGGACAGACTATGGCTACACCTTC. Protein sequence: CASSLGGTDYGYTF.

There are a few counts of this clone. V usage is TRBV18 and J usage is TRBJ1-5; no reliable D call. CDR1 is KGHSH, CDR2 LQKENI, per germline. The CDR3 has 14 residues. V shed 3 bases and J shed 2 bases, with 8 bases lying between them. CDR3 coding DNA: TGTGCCAGCTCACCCGCCTCGGGCAATCAGCCCCAGCATTTT. This codes for CASSPASGNQPQHF.

The gene calls are TRBV20-1 and TRBJ2-5, with D unresolved. The CDR3 extends over 10 amino acids. From germline, CDR1 is DFQATT and CDR2 SNEGSKA (reference sequence). V lost 8 bases to trimming and J lost 5 bases, with 9 bases between them. As DNA, the CDR3 is TGCAGTTTTCTTGAGGAGACCCAGTACTTC. This gives the protein CSFLEETQYF.

The chain couples TRBV24-1 to TRBJ2-3, with 10 bases that match TRBD2. Trimming removed 4 bases from V and 5 bases from J; junction bases left unmatched: 11. Germline V gene sequence: CDR1 KGHDR, CDR2 SFDVKD. The CDR3 length is 17 residues. CDR3 region: CATSEPLAGGPGDTQYF. In DNA form, the CDR3 reads TGTGCCACCAGTGAACCGTTAGCGGGGGGCCCCGGAGATACGCAGTATTTT.

The chain couples TRBV30 to TRBJ1-2, with 8 bases matching TRBD1. The junction had 6 bases not matched to a gene; V was cut back by 4 bases and J by 5 bases. CDR1 is GTSNPN and CDR2 is SVGIG in the germline V gene (reference sequence). The CDR3 sequence is 13 residues long. The CDR3 loop reads CAWNQGARYGYTF. CDR3 in DNA: TGTGCCTGGAATCAGGGGGCGAGATATGGCTACACCTTC.

The CDR3 is CASSYSYRPSYEQYF. CDR3 DNA: TGTGCCAGCAGTTACTCTTACAGACCTTCCTACGAGCAGTACTTC. The chain has TRBV6-5 and TRBJ2-7; D remains unclear. Deletions cut 0 bases from V and 1 base from J, with 10 bases between. Germline V CDR1 and CDR2: MNHEY, SVGAGI. The CDR3 is made up of 15 amino acids.